This T cell receptor beta chain comes out of a study of blood T cell repertoires in COVID-19. Overall study context: Acute and convalescent COVID-19 specimens originated in the United States, Italy and Spain. T cells, B-cell-depleted T cells, or PBMCs supplied cDNA or gDNA.

With 1 base clipped from V and 0 bases from J, the junction kept 5 bases outside the gene matches. Germline assignment: CDR1 LGHDT and CDR2 YNNKEL (reference sequence). There are 16 residues in the CDR3. Authors' data handling: Reference gene primer amplification in the assay estimated nucleated cell counts. Sequenced by immunoSEQ multiplex PCR; TCRdb stores in-frame clones only, minus some. The V and J calls and clone size are taken from that table; D and trimming were inferred from the DNA. The sample carries 150,000 to 200,000 clones, 78% recorded once. Material: peripheral blood. V usage is TRBV3-1 (or the pseudogene TRBV3-2) and J usage is TRBJ2-7; 8 bases map to TRBD1. The TCR originated in an elderly woman with acute or convalescent COVID-19. The CDR3 loop reads CASSQGRTGSSYEQYF. Written as DNA, the CDR3 is TGTGCCAGCAGCCAAGGGAGGACAGGGAGCTCCTACGAGCAGTACTTC.